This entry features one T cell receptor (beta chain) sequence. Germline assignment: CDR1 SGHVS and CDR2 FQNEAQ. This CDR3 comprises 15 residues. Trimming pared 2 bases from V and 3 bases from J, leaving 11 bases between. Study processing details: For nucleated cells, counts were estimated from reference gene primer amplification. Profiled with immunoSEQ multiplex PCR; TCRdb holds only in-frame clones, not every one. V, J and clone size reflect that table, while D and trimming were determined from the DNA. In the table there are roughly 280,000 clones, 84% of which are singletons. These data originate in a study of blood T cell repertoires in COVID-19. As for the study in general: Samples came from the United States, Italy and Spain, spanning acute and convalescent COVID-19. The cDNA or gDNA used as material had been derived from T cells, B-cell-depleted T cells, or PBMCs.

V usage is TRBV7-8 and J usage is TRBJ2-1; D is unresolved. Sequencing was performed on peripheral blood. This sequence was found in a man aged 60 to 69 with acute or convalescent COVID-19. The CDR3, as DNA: TGTGCCAGCAGCTTACAGAATCCCCTCTACAATGAGCAGTTCTTC. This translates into CASSLQNPLYNEQFF.